This TCR beta chain is from a study of T cell responses to AZD1222 COVID-19 vaccine. This clone was seen a single time. Its antigen is as yet unknown. Germline V gives CDR1 SEHNR, CDR2 FQNEAQ (reference sequence). The V gene end was trimmed by 3 bases and the J gene end by 3 bases; junction bases not matched to a gene: 7. The CDR3 runs 16 residues. Points from the study as a whole: Seropositivity was recorded at baseline in only a handful of AZD1222 recipients.

The protocol was immunoSEQ multiplex PCR, while the TCRdb copy is restricted to in-frame clones and leaves out a portion. The repertoire has tens of thousands of clones, about 89% of them found once; the top ten carry roughly 7%. The source is an adult in good health. V gene TRBV7-9 combines with J gene TRBJ2-1, with TRBD2 matching 8 bases. The sequencing here drew on peripheral blood, taken on day 0 of AZD1222 vaccination. The chain's CDR3 is CASSFRREGGYNEQFF. Written as DNA, the CDR3 is TGTGCCAGCAGCTTCCGACGGGAGGGAGGCTACAATGAGCAGTTCTTC.